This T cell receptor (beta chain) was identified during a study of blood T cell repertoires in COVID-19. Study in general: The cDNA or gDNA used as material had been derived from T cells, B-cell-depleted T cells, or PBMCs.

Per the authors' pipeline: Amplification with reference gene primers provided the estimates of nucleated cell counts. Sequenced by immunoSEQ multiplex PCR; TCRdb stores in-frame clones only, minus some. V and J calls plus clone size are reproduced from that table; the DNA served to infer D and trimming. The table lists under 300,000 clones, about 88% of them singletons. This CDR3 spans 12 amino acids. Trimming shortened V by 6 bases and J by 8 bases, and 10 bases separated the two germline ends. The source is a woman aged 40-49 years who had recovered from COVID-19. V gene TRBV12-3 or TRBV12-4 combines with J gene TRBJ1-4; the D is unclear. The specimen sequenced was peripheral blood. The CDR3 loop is CASRRLREKLFF. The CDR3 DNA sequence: TGTGCCAGCAGGAGGCTAAGGGAAAAACTGTTTTTT.